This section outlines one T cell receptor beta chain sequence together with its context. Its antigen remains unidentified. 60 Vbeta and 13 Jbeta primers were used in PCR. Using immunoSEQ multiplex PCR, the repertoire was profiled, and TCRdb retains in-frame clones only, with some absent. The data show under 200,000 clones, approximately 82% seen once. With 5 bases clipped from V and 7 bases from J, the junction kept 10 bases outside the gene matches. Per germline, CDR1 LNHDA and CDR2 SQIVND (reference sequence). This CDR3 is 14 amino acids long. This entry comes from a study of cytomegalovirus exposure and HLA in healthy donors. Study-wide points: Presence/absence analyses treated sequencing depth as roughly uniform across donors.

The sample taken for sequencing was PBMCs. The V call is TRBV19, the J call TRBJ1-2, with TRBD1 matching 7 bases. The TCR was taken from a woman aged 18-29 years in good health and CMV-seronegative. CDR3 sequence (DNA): TGTGCCAGTAGTCCAGCACAGGGGCGGTCTGGCTACACCTTC. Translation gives CASSPAQGRSGYTF.